This T cell receptor (beta chain) stems from a study of T cell repertoires in cytomegalovirus infection (dated by TCRdb to about 2019). Background on the whole study: Donor HLA type was relevant to the analysis, as public TCR beta signatures indicated carriage of CMV infection together with the matching HLA type. On the study overall, not on this receptor specifically: Carriers of CMV infection plus the relevant HLA type were discriminated by the cumulative frequency of public TCR beta family members in the study cohort and in an independent approximately 400-donor cohort. The ex vivo response was dominated by HLA-C-restricted CMV-specific TCR beta clonotypes, which also provided the single most frequent clonotype in two of eight donors.

CDR3 length: 12 amino acids, cysteine to phenylalanine. Only the CDR3 part of the read is kept: 36 bases, read in frame from the first base. Trimming at the junction amounts to 7 bases on V and 6 bases on J, and the germline ends lie 12 bases apart. About this clonotype itself: It lacks a known antigen. Base-call qualities are not available, and no considerably larger clone is one nucleotide away.

Instrument used: Illumina HiSeq 1500. TCRdb trimmed the raw reads at Q25, called clones with MiXCR and kept productive beta chains. Rows merge per CDR3 protein into single entries with the most common DNA and genes. For this sample there are about 600,000 distinct CDR3 sequences; around 24% appear just once. The ten biggest clones cover around 8% of the sample. Source material: CD8+ T cells from PBMCs. The chain was built from TRBV12-3 or TRBV12-4 and TRBJ1-2; the D region possibly corresponds to TRBD1 (5 bases align). The receptor comes from a human donor in good health (CMV status not recorded). Some clones in this sample may be carry-over from other donors' samples. The CDR3 protein is CASTLGGNGYTF. The sequence in DNA is TGTGCCAGCACCCTGGGGGGAAATGGCTACACCTTC.